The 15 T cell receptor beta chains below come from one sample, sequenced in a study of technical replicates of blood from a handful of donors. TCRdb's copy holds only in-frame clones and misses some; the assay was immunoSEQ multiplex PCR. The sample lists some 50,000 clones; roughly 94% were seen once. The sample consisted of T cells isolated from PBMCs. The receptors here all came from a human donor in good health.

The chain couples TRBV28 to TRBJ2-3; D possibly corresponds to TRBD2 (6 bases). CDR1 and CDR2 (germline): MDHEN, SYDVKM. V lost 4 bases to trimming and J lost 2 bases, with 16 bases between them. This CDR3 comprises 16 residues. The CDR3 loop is CASSSRGESPTDTQYF. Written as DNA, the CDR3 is TGTGCCAGCAGTTCCCGCGGGGAGTCGCCCACAGATACGCAGTATTTT.

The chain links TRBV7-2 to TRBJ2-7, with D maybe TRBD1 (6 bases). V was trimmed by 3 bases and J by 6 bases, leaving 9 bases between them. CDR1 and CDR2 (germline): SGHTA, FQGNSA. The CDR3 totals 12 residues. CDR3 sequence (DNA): TGTGCCAGCAGCTTTACAGGGTTCGAGCAGTACTTC. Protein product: CASSFTGFEQYF.

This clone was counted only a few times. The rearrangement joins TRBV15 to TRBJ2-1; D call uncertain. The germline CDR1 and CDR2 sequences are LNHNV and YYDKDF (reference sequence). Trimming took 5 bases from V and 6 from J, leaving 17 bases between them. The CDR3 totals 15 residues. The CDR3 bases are TGTGCCACCAGCGATGAGCGCCCCCCCGGCAATGAGCAGTTCTTC. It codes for CATSDERPPGNEQFF.

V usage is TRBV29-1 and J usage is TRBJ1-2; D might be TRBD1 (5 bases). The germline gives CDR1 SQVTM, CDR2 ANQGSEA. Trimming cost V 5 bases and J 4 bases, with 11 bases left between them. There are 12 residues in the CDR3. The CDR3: CSVLGGGYGYTF. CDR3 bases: TGCAGCGTTCTCGGGGGAGGCTATGGCTACACCTTC.

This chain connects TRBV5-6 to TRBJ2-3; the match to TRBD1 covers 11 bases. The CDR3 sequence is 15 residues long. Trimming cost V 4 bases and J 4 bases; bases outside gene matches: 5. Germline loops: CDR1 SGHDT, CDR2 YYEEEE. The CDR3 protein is CASSEGQGASDTQYF. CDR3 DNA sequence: TGTGCCAGCAGCGAAGGACAGGGGGCGTCAGATACGCAGTATTTT.

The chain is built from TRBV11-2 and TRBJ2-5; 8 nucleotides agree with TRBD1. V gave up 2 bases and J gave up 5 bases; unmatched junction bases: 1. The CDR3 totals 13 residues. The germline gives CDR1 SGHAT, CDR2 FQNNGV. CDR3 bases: TGTGCCAGCAGCTTACAGGGGGCGGAGACCCAGTACTTC. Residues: CASSLQGAETQYF.

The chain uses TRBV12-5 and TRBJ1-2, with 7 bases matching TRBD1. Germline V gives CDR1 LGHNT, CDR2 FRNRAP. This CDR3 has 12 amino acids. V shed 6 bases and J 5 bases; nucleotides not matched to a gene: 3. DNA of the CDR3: TGTGCTAGTGGCCAGACAGGGTATGGCTACACCTTC. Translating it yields CASGQTGYGYTF.

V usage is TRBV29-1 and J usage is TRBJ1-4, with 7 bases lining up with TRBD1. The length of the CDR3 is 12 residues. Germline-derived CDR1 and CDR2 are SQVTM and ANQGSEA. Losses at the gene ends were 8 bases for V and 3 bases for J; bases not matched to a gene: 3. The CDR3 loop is CSFTGANEKLFF. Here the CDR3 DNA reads TGCAGCTTCACAGGGGCTAATGAAAAACTGTTTTTT.

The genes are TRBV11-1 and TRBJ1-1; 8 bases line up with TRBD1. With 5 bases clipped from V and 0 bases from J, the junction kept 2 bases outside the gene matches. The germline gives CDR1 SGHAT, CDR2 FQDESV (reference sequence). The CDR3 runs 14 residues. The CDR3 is CASSRQGLNTEAFF. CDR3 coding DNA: TGTGCCAGCAGCCGACAGGGGTTGAACACTGAAGCTTTCTTT.

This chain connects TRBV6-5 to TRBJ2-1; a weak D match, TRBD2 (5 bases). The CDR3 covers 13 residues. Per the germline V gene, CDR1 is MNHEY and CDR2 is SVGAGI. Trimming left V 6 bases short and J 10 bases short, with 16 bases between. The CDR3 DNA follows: TGTGCCAGCAGCCCGCTAGCCCCCCCCGAGCAGTTCTTC. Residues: CASSPLAPPEQFF.

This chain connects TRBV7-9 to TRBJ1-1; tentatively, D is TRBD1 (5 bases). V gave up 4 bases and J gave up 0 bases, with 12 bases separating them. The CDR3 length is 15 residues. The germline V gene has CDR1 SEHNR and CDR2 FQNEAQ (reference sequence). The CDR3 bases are TGTGCCAGCAGCTCCTGGACACGGATGAACACTGAAGCTTTCTTT. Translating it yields CASSSWTRMNTEAFF.

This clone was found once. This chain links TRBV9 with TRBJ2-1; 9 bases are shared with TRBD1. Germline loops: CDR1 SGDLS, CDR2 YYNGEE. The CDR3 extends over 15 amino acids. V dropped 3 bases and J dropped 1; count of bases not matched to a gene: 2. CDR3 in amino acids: CASSADRGSYNEQFF. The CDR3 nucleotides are TGTGCCAGCAGCGCCGACAGGGGGTCCTACAATGAGCAGTTCTTC.

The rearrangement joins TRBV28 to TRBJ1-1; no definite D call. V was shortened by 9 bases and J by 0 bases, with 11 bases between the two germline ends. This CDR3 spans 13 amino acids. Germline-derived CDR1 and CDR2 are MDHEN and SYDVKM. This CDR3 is CASRNTMNTEAFF. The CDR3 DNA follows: TGTGCCAGTAGGAACACTATGAACACTGAAGCTTTCTTT.

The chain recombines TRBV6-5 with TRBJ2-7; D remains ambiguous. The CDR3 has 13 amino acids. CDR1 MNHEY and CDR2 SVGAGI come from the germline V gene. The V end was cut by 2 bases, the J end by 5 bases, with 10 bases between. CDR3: CASSYPPQDEQYF. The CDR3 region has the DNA TGTGCCAGCAGTTACCCCCCTCAGGACGAGCAGTACTTC.

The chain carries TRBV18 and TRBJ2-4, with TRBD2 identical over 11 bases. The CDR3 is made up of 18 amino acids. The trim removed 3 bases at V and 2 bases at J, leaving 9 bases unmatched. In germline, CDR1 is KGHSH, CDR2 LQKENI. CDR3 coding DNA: TGTGCCAGCTCACCGCTAGCGGGGGGATTGGGGACCAAAAACATTCAGTACTTC. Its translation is CASSPLAGGLGTKNIQYF.